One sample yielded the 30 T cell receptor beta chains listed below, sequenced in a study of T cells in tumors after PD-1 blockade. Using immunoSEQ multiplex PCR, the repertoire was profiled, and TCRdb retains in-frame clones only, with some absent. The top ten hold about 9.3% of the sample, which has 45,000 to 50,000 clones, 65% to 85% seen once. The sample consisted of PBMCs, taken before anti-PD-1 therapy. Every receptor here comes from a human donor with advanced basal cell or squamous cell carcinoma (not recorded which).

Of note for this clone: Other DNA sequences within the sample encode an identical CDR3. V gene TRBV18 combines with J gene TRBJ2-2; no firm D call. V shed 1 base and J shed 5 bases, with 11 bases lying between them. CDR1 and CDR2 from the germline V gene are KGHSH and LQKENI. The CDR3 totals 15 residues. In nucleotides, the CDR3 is TGTGCCAGCTCACCACTCGTAGGAGATACCGGGGAGCTGTTTTTT. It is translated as CASSPLVGDTGELFF. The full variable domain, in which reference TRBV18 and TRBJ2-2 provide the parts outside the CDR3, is NAGVMQNPRHLVRRRGQEARLRCSPMKGHSHVYWYRQLPEEGLKFMVYLQKENIIDESGMPKERFSAEFPKEGPSILRIQQVVRGDSAAYFCASSPLVGDTGELFFGEGSRLTVL.

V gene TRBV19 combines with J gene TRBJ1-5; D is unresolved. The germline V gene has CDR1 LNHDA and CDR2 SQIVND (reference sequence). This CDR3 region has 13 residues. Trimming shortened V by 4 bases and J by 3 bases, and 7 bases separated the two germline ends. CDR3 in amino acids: CASSSQSNQPQHF. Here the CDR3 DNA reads TGTGCCAGTAGTAGCCAGTCCAATCAGCCCCAGCATTTT.

CDR3 residues: CASSLTGKGANVLTF. CDR3 sequence (DNA): TGTGCCAGCAGCTTGACAGGGAAGGGGGCCAACGTCCTGACTTTC. This chain connects TRBV7-8 to TRBJ2-6; 7 bases map to TRBD1. CDR1 is SGHVS and CDR2 is FQNEAQ in the germline V gene. This CDR3 comprises 15 residues. The ends lost 3 bases at V and 4 bases at J; junction bases unmatched: 3.

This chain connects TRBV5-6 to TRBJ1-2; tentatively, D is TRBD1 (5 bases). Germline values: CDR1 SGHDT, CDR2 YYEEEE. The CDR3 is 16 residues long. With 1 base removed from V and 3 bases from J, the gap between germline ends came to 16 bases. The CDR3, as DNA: TGTGCCAGCAGCTTGATCAGGGAAACAAGAGACTATGGCTACACCTTC. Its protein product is CASSLIRETRDYGYTF. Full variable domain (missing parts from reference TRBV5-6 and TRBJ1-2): DAGVTQSPTHLIKTRGQQVTLRCSPKSGHDTVSWYQQALGQGPQFIFQYYEEEERQRGNFPDRFSGHQFPNYSSELNVNALLLGDSALYLCASSLIRETRDYGYTFGSGTRLTVV.

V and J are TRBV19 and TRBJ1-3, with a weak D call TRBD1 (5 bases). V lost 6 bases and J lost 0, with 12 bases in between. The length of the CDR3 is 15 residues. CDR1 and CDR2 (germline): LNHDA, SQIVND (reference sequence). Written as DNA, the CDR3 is TGTGCCAGTAGGAGGGACGGCAACTCTGGAAACACCATATATTTT. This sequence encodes CASRRDGNSGNTIYF.

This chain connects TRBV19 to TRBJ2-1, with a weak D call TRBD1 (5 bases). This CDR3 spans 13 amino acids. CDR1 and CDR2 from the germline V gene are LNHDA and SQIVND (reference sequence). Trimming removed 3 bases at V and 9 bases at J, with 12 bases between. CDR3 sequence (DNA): TGTGCCAGTAGTATTCACTACCAGGGTGAGCAGTTCTTC. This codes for CASSIHYQGEQFF.

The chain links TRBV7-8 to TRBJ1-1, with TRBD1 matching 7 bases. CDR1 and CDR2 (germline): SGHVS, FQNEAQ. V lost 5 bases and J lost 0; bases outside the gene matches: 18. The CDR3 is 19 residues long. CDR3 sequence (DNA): TGTGCCAGCAGCCGAAGAAAGACAGGGTTCGGGGCGATGAACACTGAAGCTTTCTTT. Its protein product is CASSRRKTGFGAMNTEAFF. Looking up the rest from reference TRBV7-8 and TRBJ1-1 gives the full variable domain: GAGVSQSPRYKVAKRGQDVALRCDPISGHVSLFWYQQALGQGPEFLTYFQNEAQLDKSGLPSDRFFAERPEGSVSTLKIQRTQQEDSAVYLCASSRRKTGFGAMNTEAFFGQGTRLTVV.

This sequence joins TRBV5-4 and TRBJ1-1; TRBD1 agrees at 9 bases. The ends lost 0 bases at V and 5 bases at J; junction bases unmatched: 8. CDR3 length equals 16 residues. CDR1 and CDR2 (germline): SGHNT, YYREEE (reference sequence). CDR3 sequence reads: CASSLGTGGGWTEAFF. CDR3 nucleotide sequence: TGTGCCAGCAGCTTGGGTACAGGGGGCGGGTGGACTGAAGCTTTCTTT.

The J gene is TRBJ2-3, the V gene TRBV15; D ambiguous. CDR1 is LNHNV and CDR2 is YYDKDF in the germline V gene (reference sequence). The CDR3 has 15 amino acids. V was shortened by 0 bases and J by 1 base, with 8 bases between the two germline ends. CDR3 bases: TGTGCCACCAGCAGAGATCCGAAGGGCACAGATACGCAGTATTTT. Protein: CATSRDPKGTDTQYF.

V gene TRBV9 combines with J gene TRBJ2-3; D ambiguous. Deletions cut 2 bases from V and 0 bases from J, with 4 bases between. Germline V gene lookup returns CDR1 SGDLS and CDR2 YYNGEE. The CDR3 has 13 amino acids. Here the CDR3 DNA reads TGTGCCAGCAGCGTCTCAAGCACAGATACGCAGTATTTT. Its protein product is CASSVSSTDTQYF. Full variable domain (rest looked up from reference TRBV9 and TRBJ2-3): DSGVTQTPKHLITATGQRVTLRCSPRSGDLSVYWYQQSLDQGLQFLIQYYNGEERAKGNILERFSAQQFPDLHSELNLSSLELGDSALYFCASSVSSTDTQYFGPGTRLTVL.

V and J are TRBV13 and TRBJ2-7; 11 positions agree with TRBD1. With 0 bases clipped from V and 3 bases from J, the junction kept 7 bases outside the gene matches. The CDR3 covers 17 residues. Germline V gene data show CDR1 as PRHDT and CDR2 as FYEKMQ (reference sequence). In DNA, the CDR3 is TGTGCCAGCAGCTTAGGCTCCGGGACAGGGGGATACTACGAGCAGTACTTC. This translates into CASSLGSGTGGYYEQYF.

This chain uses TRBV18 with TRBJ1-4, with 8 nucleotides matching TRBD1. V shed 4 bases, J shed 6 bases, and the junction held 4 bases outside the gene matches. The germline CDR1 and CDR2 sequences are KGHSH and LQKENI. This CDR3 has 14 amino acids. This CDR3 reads CASSRDRQDEKLFF. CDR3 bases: TGTGCCAGCTCACGGGACAGGCAAGATGAAAAACTGTTTTTT.

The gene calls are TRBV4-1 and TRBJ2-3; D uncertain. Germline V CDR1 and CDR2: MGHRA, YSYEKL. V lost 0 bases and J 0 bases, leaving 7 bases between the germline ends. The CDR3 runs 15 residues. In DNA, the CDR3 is TGCGCCAGCAGCCAAGATCTGGCTAGCACAGATACGCAGTATTTT. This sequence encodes CASSQDLASTDTQYF.

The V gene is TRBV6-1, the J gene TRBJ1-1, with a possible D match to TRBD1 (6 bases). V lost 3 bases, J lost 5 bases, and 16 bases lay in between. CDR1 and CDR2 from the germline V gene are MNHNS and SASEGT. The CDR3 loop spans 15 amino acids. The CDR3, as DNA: TGTGCCAGCAGTGATGCCACAGGGTATAGAACTGAAGCTTTCTTT. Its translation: CASSDATGYRTEAFF.

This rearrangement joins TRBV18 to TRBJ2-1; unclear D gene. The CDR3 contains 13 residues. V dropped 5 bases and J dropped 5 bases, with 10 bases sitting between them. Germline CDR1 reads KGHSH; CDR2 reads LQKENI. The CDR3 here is CASSIGAHNEQFF. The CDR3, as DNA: TGTGCCAGCTCAATTGGAGCCCACAATGAGCAGTTCTTC.

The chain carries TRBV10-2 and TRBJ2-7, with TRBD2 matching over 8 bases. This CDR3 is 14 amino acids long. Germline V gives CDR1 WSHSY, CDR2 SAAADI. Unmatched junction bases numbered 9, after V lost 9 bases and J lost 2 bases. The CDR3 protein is CASREGAGTYEQYF. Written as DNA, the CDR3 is TGCGCCAGTCGGGAGGGTGCGGGAACCTACGAGCAGTACTTC.

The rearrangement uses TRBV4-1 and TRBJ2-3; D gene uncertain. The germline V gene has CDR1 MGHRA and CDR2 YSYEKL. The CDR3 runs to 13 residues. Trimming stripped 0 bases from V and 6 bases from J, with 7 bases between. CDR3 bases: TGCGCCAGCAGCCAAGACAACGGGGATACGCAGTATTTT. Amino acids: CASSQDNGDTQYF.

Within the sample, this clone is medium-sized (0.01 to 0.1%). The CDR3 nucleotides are TGTGCCAGCAGCTCGACGGGATTATACGAGCAGTACTTC. It specifies CASSSTGLYEQYF. The J gene is TRBJ2-7, the V gene TRBV5-4; a possible D gene is TRBD2 (5 bases). CDR3 length equals 13 residues. The germline V gene encodes CDR1 SGHNT and CDR2 YYREEE (reference sequence). Trimming pared 3 bases from V and 4 bases from J, leaving 11 bases between.

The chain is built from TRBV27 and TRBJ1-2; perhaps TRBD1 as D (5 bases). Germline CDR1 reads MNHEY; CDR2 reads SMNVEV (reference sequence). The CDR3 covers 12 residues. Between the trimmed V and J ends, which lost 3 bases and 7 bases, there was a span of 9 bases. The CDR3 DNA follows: TGTGCCAGCAGTTTGGGGGGACTTGGCTACACCTTC. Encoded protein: CASSLGGLGYTF.

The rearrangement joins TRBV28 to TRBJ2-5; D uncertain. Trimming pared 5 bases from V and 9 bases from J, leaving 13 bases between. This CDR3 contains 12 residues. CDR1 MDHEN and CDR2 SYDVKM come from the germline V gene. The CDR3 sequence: CASSKGPRSQYF. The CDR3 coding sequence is TGTGCCAGCAGTAAAGGGCCTCGCTCCCAGTACTTC.

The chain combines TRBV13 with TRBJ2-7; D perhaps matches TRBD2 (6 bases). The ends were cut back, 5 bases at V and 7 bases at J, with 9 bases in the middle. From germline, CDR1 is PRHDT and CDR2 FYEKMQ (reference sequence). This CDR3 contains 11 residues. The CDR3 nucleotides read TGTGCCAGCAGCCGGGCGGGGGAGCAGTACTTC. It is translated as CASSRAGEQYF.

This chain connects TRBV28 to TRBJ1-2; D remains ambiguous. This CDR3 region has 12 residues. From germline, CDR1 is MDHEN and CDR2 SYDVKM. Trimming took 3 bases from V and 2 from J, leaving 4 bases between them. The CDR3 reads CASSFRNYGYTF. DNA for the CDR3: TGTGCCAGCAGTTTCCGGAACTATGGCTACACCTTC.

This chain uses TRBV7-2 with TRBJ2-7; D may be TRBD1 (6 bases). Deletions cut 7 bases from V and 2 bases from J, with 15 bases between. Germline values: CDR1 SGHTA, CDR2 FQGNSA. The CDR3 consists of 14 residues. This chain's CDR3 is CASMVQRGTYEQYF. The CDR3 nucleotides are TGTGCCAGCATGGTTCAAAGGGGGACCTACGAGCAGTACTTC.

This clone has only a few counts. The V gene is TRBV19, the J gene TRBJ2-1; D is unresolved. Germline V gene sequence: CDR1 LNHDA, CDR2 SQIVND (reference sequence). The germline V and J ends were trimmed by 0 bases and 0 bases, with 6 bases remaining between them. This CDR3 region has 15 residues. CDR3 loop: CASSIDTSSYNEQFF. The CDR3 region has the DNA TGTGCCAGTAGTATAGACACGAGCTCCTACAATGAGCAGTTCTTC.

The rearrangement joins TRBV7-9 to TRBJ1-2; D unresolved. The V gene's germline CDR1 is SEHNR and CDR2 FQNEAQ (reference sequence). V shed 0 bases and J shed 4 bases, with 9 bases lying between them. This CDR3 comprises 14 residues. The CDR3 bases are TGTGCCAGCAGCTTAGCGGAAACAACCTATGGCTACACCTTC. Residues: CASSLAETTYGYTF.

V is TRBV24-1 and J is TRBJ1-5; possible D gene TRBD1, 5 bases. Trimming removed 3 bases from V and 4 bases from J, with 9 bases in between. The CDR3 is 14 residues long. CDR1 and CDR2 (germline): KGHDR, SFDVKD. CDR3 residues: CATSDVGGNQPQHF. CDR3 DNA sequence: TGTGCCACCAGTGATGTGGGGGGGAATCAGCCCCAGCATTTT.

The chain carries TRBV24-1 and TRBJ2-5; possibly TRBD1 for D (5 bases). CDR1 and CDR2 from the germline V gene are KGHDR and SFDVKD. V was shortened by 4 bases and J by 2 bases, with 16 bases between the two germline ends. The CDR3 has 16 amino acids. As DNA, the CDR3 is TGTGCCACCAGTGACCACCGACAGAATCCTCAAGAGACCCAGTACTTC. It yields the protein CATSDHRQNPQETQYF.

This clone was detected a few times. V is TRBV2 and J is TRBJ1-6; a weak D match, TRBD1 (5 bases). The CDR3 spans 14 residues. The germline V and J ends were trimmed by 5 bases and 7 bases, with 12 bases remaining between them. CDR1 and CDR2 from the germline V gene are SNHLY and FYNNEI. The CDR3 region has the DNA TGTGCCAGCAGTAGTCAGGGTTTGAATTCACCCCTCCACTTT. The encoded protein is CASSSQGLNSPLHF. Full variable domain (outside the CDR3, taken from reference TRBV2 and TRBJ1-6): EPEVTQTPSHQVTQMGQEVILRCVPISNHLYFYWYRQILGQKVEFLVSFYNNEISEKSEIFDDQFSVERPDGSNFTLKIRSTKLEDSAMYFCASSSQGLNSPLHFGNGTRLTVT.

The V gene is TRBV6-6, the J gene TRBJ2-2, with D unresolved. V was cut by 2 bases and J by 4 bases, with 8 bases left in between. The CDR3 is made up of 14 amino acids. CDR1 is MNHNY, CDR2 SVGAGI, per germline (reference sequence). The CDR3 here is CASSYQPITGELFF. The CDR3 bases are TGTGCCAGCAGTTACCAGCCAATCACCGGGGAGCTGTTTTTT.

CDR3 DNA sequence: TGTGCCAGCTCACCAAGGGCGGACTATGGCTACACCTTC. Its translation is CASSPRADYGYTF. The V and J genes are TRBV18 and TRBJ1-2; no clear D gene. Trimming cost V 2 bases and J 3 bases, with 7 bases left between them. This CDR3 is built from 13 residues. The germline V gene has CDR1 KGHSH and CDR2 LQKENI.